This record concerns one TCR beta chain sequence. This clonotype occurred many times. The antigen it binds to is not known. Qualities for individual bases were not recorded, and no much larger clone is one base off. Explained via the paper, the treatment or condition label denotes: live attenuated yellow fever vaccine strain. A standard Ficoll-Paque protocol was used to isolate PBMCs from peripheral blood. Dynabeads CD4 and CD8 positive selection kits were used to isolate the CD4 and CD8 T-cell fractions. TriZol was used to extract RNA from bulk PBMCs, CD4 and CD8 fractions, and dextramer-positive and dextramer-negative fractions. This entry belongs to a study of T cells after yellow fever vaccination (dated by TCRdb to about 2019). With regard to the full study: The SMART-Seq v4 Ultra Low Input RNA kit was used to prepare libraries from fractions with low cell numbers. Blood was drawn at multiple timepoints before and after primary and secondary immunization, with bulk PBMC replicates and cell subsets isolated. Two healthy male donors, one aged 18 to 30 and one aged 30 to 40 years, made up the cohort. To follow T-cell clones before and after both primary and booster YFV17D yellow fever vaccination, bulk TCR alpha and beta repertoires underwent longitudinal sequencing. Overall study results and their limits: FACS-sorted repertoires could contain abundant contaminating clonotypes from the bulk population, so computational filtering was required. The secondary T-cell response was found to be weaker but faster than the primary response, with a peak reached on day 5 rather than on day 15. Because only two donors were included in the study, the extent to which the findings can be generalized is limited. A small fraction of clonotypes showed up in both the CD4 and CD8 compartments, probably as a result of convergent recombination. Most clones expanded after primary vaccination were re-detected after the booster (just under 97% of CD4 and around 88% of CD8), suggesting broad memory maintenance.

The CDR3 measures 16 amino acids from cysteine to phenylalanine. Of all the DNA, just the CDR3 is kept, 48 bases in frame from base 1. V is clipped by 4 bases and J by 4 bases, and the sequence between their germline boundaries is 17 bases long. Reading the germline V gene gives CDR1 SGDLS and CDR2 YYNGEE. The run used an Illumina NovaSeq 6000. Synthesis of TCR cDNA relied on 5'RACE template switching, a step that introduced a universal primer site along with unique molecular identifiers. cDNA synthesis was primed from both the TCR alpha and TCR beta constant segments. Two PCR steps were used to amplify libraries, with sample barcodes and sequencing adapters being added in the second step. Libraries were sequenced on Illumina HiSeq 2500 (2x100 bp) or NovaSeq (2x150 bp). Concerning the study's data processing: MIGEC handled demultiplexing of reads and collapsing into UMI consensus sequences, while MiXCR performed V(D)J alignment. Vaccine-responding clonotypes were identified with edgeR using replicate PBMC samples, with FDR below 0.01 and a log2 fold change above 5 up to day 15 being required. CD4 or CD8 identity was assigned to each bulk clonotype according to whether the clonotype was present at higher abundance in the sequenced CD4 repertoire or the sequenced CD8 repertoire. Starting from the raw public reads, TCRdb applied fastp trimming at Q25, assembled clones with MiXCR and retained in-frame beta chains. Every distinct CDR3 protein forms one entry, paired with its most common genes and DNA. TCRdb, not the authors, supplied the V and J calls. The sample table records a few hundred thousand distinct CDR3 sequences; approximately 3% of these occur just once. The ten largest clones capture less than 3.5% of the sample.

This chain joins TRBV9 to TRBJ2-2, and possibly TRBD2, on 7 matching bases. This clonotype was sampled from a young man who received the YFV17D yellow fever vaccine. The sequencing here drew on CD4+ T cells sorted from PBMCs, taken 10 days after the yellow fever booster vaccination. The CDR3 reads CASSPLGGAGTGELFF. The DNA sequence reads TGTGCCAGCAGCCCCCTTGGGGGGGCCGGCACCGGGGAGCTGTTTTTT.